Given below is one TCR beta chain in context. The data were obtained in a study of blood T cell repertoires in COVID-19. Study in general: The analysed material was cDNA or gDNA that came from T cells, B-cell-depleted T cells, or PBMCs.

In the original processing: Estimation of nucleated cell counts was performed using reference gene primer amplification. Data came from immunoSEQ multiplex PCR; TCRdb stores just in-frame clones and leaves some out. That table supplies the V and J calls and clone size; D and trimming were determined from the DNA. The data show 250,000 to 350,000 clones, more than 65% seen once. Seattle cases were enrolled at active infection and followed longitudinally. The receptor was derived from a person aged 70 to 80 with COVID-19, enrolled during active disease. Sequencing was performed on peripheral blood.

In DNA form, the CDR3 reads TGTGCCAGCAGTAGGACTAGCGGGTGGTTCTACGAGCAGTACTTC. This translates into CASSRTSGWFYEQYF. V usage is TRBV6-2 or TRBV6-3 and J usage is TRBJ2-7, with 11 bases identical to TRBD2. Germline V CDR1 and CDR2: MNHEY, SVGEGT. The trim removed 5 bases at V and 3 bases at J, leaving 6 bases unmatched. This CDR3 region has 15 residues.